What follows are 6 T cell receptor beta chains derived from one specimen sequenced in a study of blood T cells in healthy people across ages. Combining a sample-barcoded 5' primer with a J-beta primer mix, a second PCR ran for roughly 6 to 12 cycles. One entry per CDR3 protein results from TCRdb running MiXCR on the 5' RACE reads. The sample contains about 1,600,000 distinct CDR3 sequences, 35% to 45% of which appear only once. Sequencing used blood. These receptors came from a woman younger than 30 in good health.

This sequence joins TRBV10-3 and TRBJ1-1; the match to TRBD1 covers 11 bases. Germline trimming cut 6 bases from V and 6 bases from J; bases unmatched to any gene: 6. From germline, CDR1 is ENHRY and CDR2 SYGVKD. The CDR3 consists of 14 residues. CDR3: CAIRSGQGAAEAFF. In DNA, the CDR3 is TGTGCCATCAGATCAGGACAGGGGGCCGCTGAAGCTTTCTTT.

The gene calls are TRBV7-2 and TRBJ1-1; D might be TRBD1 (6 bases). In germline, CDR1 is SGHTA, CDR2 FQGNSA. The CDR3 has 15 amino acids. The V and J ends lost 5 bases and 4 bases respectively, with 17 bases between them. In nucleotides, the CDR3 is TGTGCCAGCAGCGAGTCACAGGGTCTTGGCACTGAAGCTTTCTTT. As protein: CASSESQGLGTEAFF.

The chain combines TRBV5-1 with TRBJ1-4, with a weak D call TRBD1 (6 bases). CDR1 SGHRS and CDR2 YFSETQ come from the germline V gene. The length of the CDR3 is 15 residues. Deletions cut 4 bases from V and 3 bases from J, with 13 bases between. CDR3 region: CASSAQGPSNEKLFF. CDR3 nucleotide sequence: TGCGCCAGCAGCGCCCAGGGGCCGTCTAATGAAAAACTGTTTTTT.

This clonotype was detected a few times. The chain is built from TRBV5-1 and TRBJ1-1, with 7 bases identical to TRBD1. This CDR3 is 17 amino acids long. V trimming: 3 bases; J trimming: 7 bases; junction bases outside the gene matches: 18. Germline CDR1 is SGHRS and CDR2 is YFSETQ. The CDR3 DNA reads TGCGCCAGCAGCTCGGGACAGTCGGCCCTCCGGGCGGGTGAAGCTTTCTTT. This codes for CASSSGQSALRAGEAFF.

This clonotype showed up just a few times. The chain uses TRBV5-1 and TRBJ2-3; a possible D gene is TRBD2 (5 bases). This CDR3 has 16 residues. Germline V gene sequence: CDR1 SGHRS, CDR2 YFSETQ. V lost 3 bases and J 2 bases, leaving 16 bases between the germline ends. The CDR3 coding sequence is TGCGCCAGCAGCTGGCCCCGGGATGCTTACACAGATACGCAGTATTTT. Encoded protein: CASSWPRDAYTDTQYF. The full variable domain, its missing parts supplied by reference TRBV5-1 and TRBJ2-3, is KAGVTQTPRYLIKTRGQQVTLSCSPISGHRSVSWYQQTPGQGLQFLFEYFSETQRNKGNFPGRFSGRQFSNSRSEMNVSTLELGDSALYLCASSWPRDAYTDTQYFGPGTRLTVL.

This clonotype was observed a handful of times. The V gene is TRBV20-1, the J gene TRBJ2-3, with 7 positions matching TRBD2. Germline CDR1 reads DFQATT; CDR2 reads SNEGSKA (reference sequence). CDR3 length: 14 amino acids. V lost 1 base to trimming and J lost 3 bases; unmatched junction nucleotides: 4. The CDR3 is CSARGQLATDTQYF. CDR3 DNA sequence: TGCAGTGCTAGAGGCCAACTAGCGACAGATACGCAGTATTTT.